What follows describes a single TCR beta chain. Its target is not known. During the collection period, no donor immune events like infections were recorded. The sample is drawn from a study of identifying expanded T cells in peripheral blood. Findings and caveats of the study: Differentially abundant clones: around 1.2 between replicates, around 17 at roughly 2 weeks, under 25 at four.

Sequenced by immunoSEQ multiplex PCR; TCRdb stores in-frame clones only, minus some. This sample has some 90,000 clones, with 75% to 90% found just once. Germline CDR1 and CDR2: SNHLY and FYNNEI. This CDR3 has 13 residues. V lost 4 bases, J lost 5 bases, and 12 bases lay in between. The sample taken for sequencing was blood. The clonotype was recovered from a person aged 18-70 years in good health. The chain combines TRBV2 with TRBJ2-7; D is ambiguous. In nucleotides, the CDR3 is TGTGCCAGCAGTGGGCTTCTTGGCAACGAGCAGTACTTC. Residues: CASSGLLGNEQYF.